Described below is a single T cell receptor (beta chain) sequence and its context. What it binds is unknown. This sample is part of a study of a mutant IDH1 vaccine in newly diagnosed glioma. Overall study: Scheduled for weeks 1, 3, 5, 7, 11, 15, 19 and 23, eight vaccinations were given to patients. Beforehand, treatment had been radiotherapy, temozolomide, or both; the majority received both.

CDR3 size: 15 residues. V was cut by 0 bases and J by 2 bases, with 11 bases left in between. In germline, CDR1 is SGHRS, CDR2 YFSETQ. Time point in this sample: week 5, during vaccination. Each dose delivered 300 ug of mutant IDH1 20-mer peptide subcutaneously with imiquimod. The protocol was immunoSEQ multiplex PCR, while the TCRdb copy is restricted to in-frame clones and leaves out a portion. The table records under 45,000 clones, about four fifths of them present only once. The J gene is TRBJ1-2, the V gene TRBV5-1; no firm D call. The material was PBMCs, obtained from a glioma patient whose treatment included an IDH1 peptide vaccine. The receptor was isolated from a man aged 50-59 years with glioma. CDR3 residues: CASSLEGGQNYGYTF. The CDR3 DNA reads TGCGCCAGCAGCTTGGAGGGCGGCCAAAACTATGGCTACACCTTC.